Shown below are 14 T cell receptor beta chains from a single sample sequenced in a study of T cell responses to AZD1222 COVID-19 vaccine. This table comes from immunoSEQ multiplex PCR, and its TCRdb copy is limited to in-frame clones, with some not included. The repertoire has 150,000 to 180,000 clones, around nine tenths of them found once; the top ten carry over 1.2%. This material consisted of peripheral blood, taken 28 days after the second AZD1222 dose. These receptors originate from an adult who received the AZD1222 COVID-19 vaccine.

The V gene is TRBV10-3, the J gene TRBJ2-1, with a tentative D call TRBD1 (11 bases). The CDR3 covers 21 residues. Trimming cost V 6 bases and J 5 bases, with 35 bases left between them. Looked up from germline, CDR1 is ENHRY and CDR2 is SYGVKD. This CDR3 reads CAIRDVPGTGGGLAVHNEQFF. The DNA for the CDR3 is TGTGCCATCAGGGACGTACCCGGGACAGGGGGAGGACTAGCGGTTCACAATGAGCAGTTCTTC.

This chain joins TRBV5-6 and TRBJ1-1; D unresolved. CDR3 length: 12 amino acids. Deletions cut 2 bases from V and 4 bases from J, with 6 bases between. Germline CDR1 is SGHDT and CDR2 is YYEEEE. The CDR3 bases are TGTGCCAGCAGCTTTTACGGCACTGAAGCTTTCTTT. Translating it yields CASSFYGTEAFF.

The chain employs TRBV25-1 and TRBJ2-2, with D uncertain. Trimming took off 1 base at V and 1 base at J, with 4 bases between the two ends. Germline loops: CDR1 MGHDK, CDR2 SYGVNS. The CDR3 sequence is 14 residues long. The DNA of the CDR3 is TGTGCCAGCAGTGAATCAGGGAACACCGGGGAGCTGTTTTTT. Translated, it gives CASSESGNTGELFF.

The chain has TRBV19 and TRBJ2-6; 7 bases are shared with TRBD2. The CDR3 is made up of 15 amino acids. V lost 8 bases, J lost 1 base, and 5 bases stayed unmatched. Germline V gives CDR1 LNHDA, CDR2 SQIVND (reference sequence). CDR3 bases: TGTGCCAGTCTCGGGGGGAGATCTGGGGCCAACGTCCTGACTTTC. Its protein is CASLGGRSGANVLTF.

The chain has TRBV12-3 or TRBV12-4 and TRBJ2-5; 7 nucleotides align to TRBD1. The CDR3 extends over 13 amino acids. Unmatched junction bases numbered 6, after V lost 6 bases and J lost 5 bases. CDR3 protein: CASRSDRVETQYF. CDR3 coding DNA: TGTGCCAGCAGGTCTGACAGGGTTGAGACCCAGTACTTC.

This chain's CDR3 is CASSQDPTGVLPEAFF. The CDR3 DNA follows: TGTGCCAGCAGCCAAGACCCGACAGGGGTTTTGCCTGAAGCTTTCTTT. V is TRBV14 and J is TRBJ1-1, with 8 bases lining up with TRBD1. This CDR3 has 16 residues. From germline, CDR1 is SGHDN and CDR2 FVKESK. With V trimmed by 0 bases and J by 6 bases, 9 bases remained unmatched. Full variable domain (rest looked up from reference TRBV14 and TRBJ1-1): EAGVTQFPSHSVIEKGQTVTLRCDPISGHDNLYWYRRVMGKEIKFLLHFVKESKQDESGMPNNRFLAERTGGTYSTLKVQPAELEDSGVYFCASSQDPTGVLPEAFFGQGTRLTVV.

The rearrangement joins TRBV3-1 (or the pseudogene TRBV3-2) to TRBJ1-4; TRBD1 is a possible D gene (6 bases). Between the trimmed V and J ends, which lost 2 bases and 7 bases, there was a span of 11 bases. Germline lookup yields CDR1 LGHDT and CDR2 YNNKEL (reference sequence). The CDR3 is 14 residues long. This CDR3 reads CASSQRGRAEKLFF. In nucleotides, the CDR3 is TGTGCCAGCAGCCAACGGGGGCGCGCTGAAAAACTGTTTTTT.

The V gene is TRBV5-1, the J gene TRBJ2-1; no reliable D call. Germline V CDR1 and CDR2: SGHRS, YFSETQ. The CDR3 has 12 residues. V lost 5 bases and J lost 10, with 13 bases in between. The CDR3 DNA sequence: TGCGCCAGCAGGGCAGATAGAACCGAGCAGTTCTTC. It specifies CASRADRTEQFF.

This chain connects TRBV9 to TRBJ2-1; no firm D call. This CDR3 region has 14 residues. The V gene's germline CDR1 is SGDLS and CDR2 YYNGEE. V dropped 3 bases and J dropped 2 bases, with 9 bases sitting between them. The CDR3 loop is CASSALGTYNEQFF. CDR3 DNA: TGTGCCAGCAGCGCCCTCGGTACCTACAATGAGCAGTTCTTC. Filled out from reference TRBV9 and TRBJ2-1, the complete variable domain reads DSGVTQTPKHLITATGQRVTLRCSPRSGDLSVYWYQQSLDQGLQFLIQYYNGEERAKGNILERFSAQQFPDLHSELNLSSLELGDSALYFCASSALGTYNEQFFGPGTRLTVL.

This clone turned up a few times. This chain connects TRBV28 to TRBJ1-6, with 10 bases identical to TRBD1. This CDR3 region has 16 residues. CDR1 MDHEN and CDR2 SYDVKM come from the germline V gene. V was pared by 6 bases and J by 10 bases, with 12 bases of the junction left unmatched. Written as DNA, the CDR3 is TGTGCCAGCAGCTTGACAGGGGGCAATGTGAGGTCACCCCTCCACTTT. Translating it yields CASSLTGGNVRSPLHF.

The chain combines TRBV6-5 with TRBJ1-1, with D unclear. CDR1 is MNHEY, CDR2 SVGAGI, per germline. The V end lost 7 bases, the J end lost 0 bases, and 15 bases lay between the germline ends. The CDR3 has 15 residues. This chain's CDR3 is CASIPPRVLNTEAFF. Written as DNA, the CDR3 is TGTGCCAGCATCCCCCCCCGGGTCTTGAACACTGAAGCTTTCTTT.

This chain joins TRBV11-3 and TRBJ2-1, with D possibly called TRBD1 or TRBD2 (5 bases each). Trimming left V 0 bases short and J 13 bases short, with 13 bases between. Germline lookup yields CDR1 SGHNT and CDR2 YENEEA. The CDR3 covers 13 residues. The CDR3 spells CASSLEPGPRQFF. The CDR3 DNA sequence: TGTGCCAGCAGCTTAGAGCCGGGACCCAGACAGTTCTTC.

This chain uses TRBV7-9 with TRBJ2-1; D possibly matches TRBD1 or TRBD2 (5 bases each). Germline V gene sequence: CDR1 SEHNR, CDR2 FQNEAQ (reference sequence). Trimming stripped 5 bases from V and 3 bases from J, with 14 bases between. The CDR3 spans 15 residues. The chain's CDR3 is CASSPIGAGYNEQFF. The CDR3, as DNA: TGTGCCAGCAGCCCCATCGGGGCCGGCTACAATGAGCAGTTCTTC. Filled out from reference TRBV7-9 and TRBJ2-1, the complete variable domain reads DTGVSQNPRHKITKRGQNVTFRCDPISEHNRLYWYRQTLGQGPEFLTYFQNEAQLEKSRLLSDRFSAERPKGSFSTLEIQRTEQGDSAMYLCASSPIGAGYNEQFFGPGTRLTVL.

The rearrangement joins TRBV19 to TRBJ2-1, with D tentatively TRBD2 (5 bases). The V end lost 4 bases, the J end lost 4 bases, and 14 bases lay between the germline ends. Germline V gene data show CDR1 as LNHDA and CDR2 as SQIVND (reference sequence). CDR3 size: 15 residues. CDR3 protein: CASSTLTTNYNEQFF. The CDR3 DNA is TGTGCCAGTAGTACCCTGACTACCAATTACAATGAGCAGTTCTTC.